This T cell receptor (beta chain) was captured in a study of blood T cell repertoires in COVID-19 (dated by TCRdb to the early 2020s). For the study in its entirety: Samples covering the acute and convalescent phases of COVID-19 were provided by collaborators in the United States, Italy and Spain. The material from the prospective study consisted of cDNA or gDNA derived from T cells, B-cell-depleted T cells, or PBMCs. Subjects who had been exposed to COVID-19, were actively infected with it, or had recovered from it provided the deeply sampled blood TCRbeta repertoires that made up the dataset. A freely available public database, intended as a resource for researchers studying the immune response to SARS-CoV-2, is where the repertoires were released. Samples came from the ongoing ImmuneRACE study (first 160 participants) plus 1,254 subjects from 6 global collaborators. A de-identified subject ID, COVID-19 status, age in years and sex were almost always included in the sample metadata. Where available, HLA class I and class II types were taken from metadata supplied by the sample provider and were not determined by assay-based typing.

On this clone: There is no known antigen for this receptor. No much larger clonotype is one base removed from it; base qualities were not supplied.

Based on the germline V gene, the CDR1 and CDR2 sequences are MNHEY and SVGAGI. V is pared back by 2 bases and J by 2 bases, with 10 bases lying between the germline termini. Measured from the cysteine to the phenylalanine, the CDR3 is 14 residues long. Only the CDR3 DNA is retained, 42 bases long and in frame from the first base. Whole blood was collected in K2EDTA tubes by collaborating institutions according to the institutions' own protocols. For TCRbeta analysis, collaborator samples were shipped as frozen whole blood, as isolated PBMCs, or as DNA extracted from either sample type. The immunoSEQ Assay, a bias-controlled multiplex PCR, was used to amplify TCRbeta CDR3 regions from genomic DNA. Per the source publication's procedure: The number of nucleated cells in each sample was estimated by amplification of reference gene primers within the assay. Sequence reads were collapsed and filtered to measure the absolute abundance of every unique TCRbeta CDR3 rearrangement. Productive Simpson clonality was computed per sample as the square root of Simpson's diversity index over productive rearrangements. TCRdb provides this immuneACCESS table in a form limited to in-frame rearrangements. Some clones are lacking; in checked studies, under half of them reflect an unresolved V gene, and why the rest are absent is not known. V and J calls and clone size are as listed in that table; D and trimming were resolved from the DNA. In this sample the table shows about 81,000 clones, approximately 90% of which occur a single time. The top ten clones comprise about 12% of the sample.

The research as a whole found: Clinical and demographic metadata were provided uncurated, with the amount varying by source and participant.

The specimen was peripheral blood. The sequence was collected from a man aged 65 to 85 with active or convalescent COVID-19. The chain is assembled from TRBV6-5 and TRBJ2-7; TRBD2 is perhaps the D gene, given 6 matching bases. The CDR3 protein is CASSYAGLPYEQYF. Here is the DNA: TGTGCCAGCAGTTACGCGGGGTTGCCCTACGAGCAGTACTTC.